This T cell receptor beta chain appears in the sequencing data of a study of blood T cell repertoires in COVID-19. Overall study context: Both acute and convalescent COVID-19 samples were obtained from the United States, Italy and Spain. The analysed material was cDNA or gDNA that came from T cells, B-cell-depleted T cells, or PBMCs.

Germline V gene data show CDR1 as LGHDT and CDR2 as YNNKEL (reference sequence). CDR3 size: 13 residues. Trimming left V 4 bases short and J 6 bases short, with 10 bases between. Per the original methods: Estimation of nucleated cell counts was performed using reference gene primer amplification. Produced via immunoSEQ multiplex PCR; TCRdb's table is partial and in-frame only. V, J and clone size reflect that table, while D and trimming were determined from the DNA. The data show some 40,000 clones, around four fifths seen once. This sequence was found in a human donor in a cohort sampled during active or convalescent COVID-19. The donor label of this sample is uncertain. The chain links TRBV3-1 (or the pseudogene TRBV3-2) to TRBJ2-1; D is possibly TRBD1 (6 bases). Source material: peripheral blood. CDR3 loop: CASSRVTGNEQFF. The CDR3 bases are TGTGCCAGCAGCCGGGTGACAGGCAATGAGCAGTTCTTC.